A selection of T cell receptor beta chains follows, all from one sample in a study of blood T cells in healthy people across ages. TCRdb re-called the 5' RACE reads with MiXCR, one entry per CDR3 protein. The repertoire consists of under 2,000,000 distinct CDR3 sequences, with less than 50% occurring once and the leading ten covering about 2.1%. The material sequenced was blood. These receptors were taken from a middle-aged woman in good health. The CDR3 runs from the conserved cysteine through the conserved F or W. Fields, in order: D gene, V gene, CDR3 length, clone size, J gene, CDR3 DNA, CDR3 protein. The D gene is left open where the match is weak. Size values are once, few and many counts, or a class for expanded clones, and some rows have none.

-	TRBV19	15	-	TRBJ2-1	TGTGCCAGTAGTACCGACCCGGTGGGACACAATGAGCAGTTCTTC	CASSTDPVGHNEQFF
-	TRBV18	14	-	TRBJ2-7	TGTGCTAGCTCACCGTGGACAGCCGCCTACGAGCAGTACTTC	CASSPWTAAYEQYF
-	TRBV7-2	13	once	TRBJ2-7	TGTGCCAGCAGCTTAGGACGGAGTAATGAGCAGTACTTC	CASSLGRSNEQYF
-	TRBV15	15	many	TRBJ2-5	TGTGCCACCAGCAGAGAGCCACAGTACCAAGAGACCCAGTACTTC	CATSREPQYQETQYF
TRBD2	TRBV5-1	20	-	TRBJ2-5	TGCGCCAGCAGCTTGTATCGTTTGACTAGCGGGGGCCTGTACCAAGAGACCCAGTACTTC	CASSLYRLTSGGLYQETQYF
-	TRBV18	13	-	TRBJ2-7	TGTGCCAGCTCACCTCCACAGGGAATTGAGCAGTACTTC	CASSPPQGIEQYF
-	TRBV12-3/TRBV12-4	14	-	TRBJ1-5	TGTGCCAGCAGTTTAGTCTTGGGCCCCCAGCCCCAGCATTTT	CASSLVLGPQPQHF
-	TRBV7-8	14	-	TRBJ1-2	TGTGCCAGCAGCACCGCCGCGGCCCCCTATGGCTACACCTTC	CASSTAAAPYGYTF
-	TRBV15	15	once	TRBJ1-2	TGTGCCACCAGCAGAGACAGGGGAGAAGACTATGGCTACACCTTC	CATSRDRGEDYGYTF
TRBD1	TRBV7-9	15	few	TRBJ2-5	TGTGCCAGCAGCTTACACCTCGGCCAGGGGGATACCCAGTACTTC	CASSLHLGQGDTQYF
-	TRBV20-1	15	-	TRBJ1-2	TGCAGTGCTAGATCAGGAGGGGGAAAGCTCTATGGCTACACCTTC	CSARSGGGKLYGYTF
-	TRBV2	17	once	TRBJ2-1	TGTGCCAGCAGTGAGACAGTAACTAGCATTATTTACAATGAGCAGTTCTTC	CASSETVTSIIYNEQFF
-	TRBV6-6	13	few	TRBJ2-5	TGTGCCAGCAGATCGACAGTGGAAGAGACCCAGTACTTC	CASRSTVEETQYF
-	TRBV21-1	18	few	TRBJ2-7	TGTGCCAGCAGCAAATCCCCTCTAAGACAGGGGGAAGTCTACGAGCAGTACTTC	CASSKSPLRQGEVYEQYF
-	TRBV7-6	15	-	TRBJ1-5	TGTGCCAGCAGCTTAGACACGGGTAGCAATCAGCCCCAGCATTTT	CASSLDTGSNQPQHF
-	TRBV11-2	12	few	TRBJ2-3	TGTGCCAGCAGCTTAGACACTCTCGCGCAGTATTTT	CASSLDTLAQYF
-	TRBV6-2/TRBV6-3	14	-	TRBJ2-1	TGTGCCAGCTGGTCGCTAGTGGGACACAATGAGCAGTTCTTC	CASWSLVGHNEQFF
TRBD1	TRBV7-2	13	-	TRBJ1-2	TGTGCCAGCAGCATGACAGGGAACTATGGCTACACCTTC	CASSMTGNYGYTF
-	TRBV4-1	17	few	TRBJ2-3	TGCGCCAGCAGCCACGCCAGGGGGGCTAGAGGGGTAGATACGCAGTATTTT	CASSHARGARGVDTQYF
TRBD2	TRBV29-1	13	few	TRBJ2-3	TGCAGCGTGGTAGCGGGGGGGCCAGATACGCAGTATTTT	CSVVAGGPDTQYF
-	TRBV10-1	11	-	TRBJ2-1	TGCGCCAGCATCGGGTCCACCGAGCAGTTCTTC	CASIGSTEQFF
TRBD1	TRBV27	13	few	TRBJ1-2	TGTGCCAGCAGTGTGAGACAGGGCTATGGCTACACCTTC	CASSVRQGYGYTF
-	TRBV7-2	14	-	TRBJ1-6	TGTGCCAGCAGCTTCTTCGGGTTTAATTCACCCCTCCACTTT	CASSFFGFNSPLHF
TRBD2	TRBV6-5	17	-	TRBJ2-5	TGTGCCAGCAGTTATACGCTCCAAGCGGGGGAAAAAGAGACCCAGTACTTC	CASSYTLQAGEKETQYF
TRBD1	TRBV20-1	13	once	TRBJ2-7	TGCAGTGCTAGTCGCAGGGGGCCCTACGAGCAGTACTTC	CSASRRGPYEQYF
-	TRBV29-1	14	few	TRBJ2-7	TGCAGCGTTGAAGGTCCGGGACACCCCTACGAGCAGTACTTC	CSVEGPGHPYEQYF
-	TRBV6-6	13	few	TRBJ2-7	TGTGCCAGCAGTTACTCGCTCGGGTACGAGCAGTACTTC	CASSYSLGYEQYF